This T cell receptor beta chain was documented in a study of blood T cell repertoires in COVID-19 (TCRdb year 2020). About the full investigation: The collaborator samples originated in the United States, Italy and Spain and spanned the acute and convalescent phases of COVID-19. The material from the prospective study consisted of cDNA or gDNA derived from T cells, B-cell-depleted T cells, or PBMCs. Deeply sampled blood TCRbeta repertoires from subjects exposed to, actively infected with, or recovered from COVID-19 were included in the dataset. A freely available public database, intended as a resource for researchers studying the immune response to SARS-CoV-2, is where the repertoires were released. Samples were obtained from the ongoing ImmuneRACE study (first 160 participants) and from about 1,300 subjects provided by 6 global collaborators. Nearly every sample came with metadata listing a de-identified subject ID, COVID-19 status, age in years and sex. Where HLA class I and class II types were available, the types were taken from metadata supplied by the sample provider, not from assay-based typing.

The investigation overall reported the following: Clinical and demographic metadata were provided uncurated, with the amount varying by source and participant.

Points on this clone: The specificity of this receptor is unknown. Base-call qualities are not available, and no considerably larger clone is one nucleotide away.

Relative to germline, V is 2 bases shorter and J is 4 bases shorter, with 17 bases between their ends. The CDR3 sequence holds 16 residues, the cysteine and phenylalanine included. The DNA shown is the 48-base CDR3, in frame from base 1. According to the germline V gene, CDR1 reads SGHTA and CDR2 reads FQGNSA. TCRbeta CDR3 regions were amplified from genomic DNA by means of the immunoSEQ Assay, a bias-controlled multiplex PCR. Concerning the study's data processing: Within the assay, amplification of reference gene primers was used to estimate how many nucleated cells each sample contained. Sequence reads were collapsed and filtered to measure the absolute abundance of every unique TCRbeta CDR3 rearrangement. For each sample, productive Simpson clonality was calculated by taking the square root of Simpson's diversity index across productive rearrangements. Drawn from immuneACCESS, this table holds only the in-frame rearrangements with V and J called that TCRdb kept. Clones are partly lost; checked studies trace under half to an unresolved V gene and leave the rest unexplained. V and J calls and clone size are as listed in that table; D and trimming were resolved from the DNA. This sample gives just over 85,000 clones in total; roughly 87% of them show up just once. The top ten constitute roughly 8.9% of the sample.

Whole blood was collected in K2EDTA tubes by collaborating institutions according to the institutions' own protocols. Collaborator samples were shipped for TCRbeta analysis as frozen whole blood, isolated PBMCs, or DNA extracted from either sample type. What was sequenced was peripheral blood. This sequence was found in a man over 45 with acute or convalescent COVID-19. The sequence is built from TRBV7-2 and TRBJ1-1, with TRBD1 tentatively as D gene (5 bases match). The DNA sequence follows: TGTGCCAGCAGCTTATTGCAGGGCCGTGGGGTCACTGAAGCTTTCTTT. This yields the protein CASSLLQGRGVTEAFF.